Below are 10 T cell receptor beta chains sequenced from a single sample in a study of blood T cell repertoires in COVID-19. Clones were read by immunoSEQ multiplex PCR, and TCRdb kept only the in-frame ones, dropping some. The sample records some 50,000 clones, roughly 88% being singletons. Sequenced material: peripheral blood. The receptors shown here come from a human donor in a cohort sampled during active COVID-19.

V and J are TRBV7-9 and TRBJ1-6, with 8 bases lining up with TRBD1. Germline V lookup: CDR1 SEHNR, CDR2 FQNEAQ (reference sequence). The CDR3 extends over 14 amino acids. The V gene end was trimmed by 2 bases and the J gene end by 8 bases; junction bases not matched to a gene: 2. The CDR3 sequence: CASSLQGADSPLHF. For the CDR3, the DNA is TGTGCCAGCAGCTTACAGGGGGCAGATTCACCCCTCCACTTT.

V gene TRBV6-6 combines with J gene TRBJ1-2, with TRBD1 matching over 9 bases. The CDR3 loop spans 15 amino acids. The V and J ends lost 0 bases and 6 bases, in that order; junction bases with no gene match: 5. Germline V CDR1 and CDR2: MNHNY, SVGAGI (reference sequence). The CDR3 nucleotides read TGTGCCAGCAGTTACTCCGAGGGGACAGGGAATGGCTACACCTTC. Translated: CASSYSEGTGNGYTF.

This chain links TRBV7-3 with TRBJ2-7; the match to TRBD1 covers 7 bases. Trimming at V came to 4 bases and at J to 5 bases, leaving 2 bases not matched to a gene. Germline loops: CDR1 SGHTA, CDR2 FQGTGA. CDR3 length equals 12 residues. CDR3 in DNA: TGTGCCAGCAGCTCGGGACAGAACGAGCAGTACTTC. Protein product: CASSSGQNEQYF.

The CDR3 loop reads CASSGGSWSYNEQFF. The CDR3, as DNA: TGTGCCAGCAGCGGCGGGAGCTGGTCCTACAATGAGCAGTTCTTC. The V call is TRBV9, the J call TRBJ2-1, with 7 bases that match TRBD2. The CDR3 is 15 amino acids. CDR1 and CDR2 (germline): SGDLS, YYNGEE. J was trimmed by 1 base and V by 3 bases; bases with no gene match: 4.

V usage is TRBV11-2 and J usage is TRBJ1-3, with TRBD1 identical over 9 bases. Germline V gives CDR1 SGHAT, CDR2 FQNNGV. The V gene end was trimmed by 5 bases and the J gene end by 8 bases; junction bases not matched to a gene: 10. CDR3 length: 15 residues. The CDR3 DNA follows: TGTGCCAGCAGCCAGGACTACAGGGGGCCCTACACCATATATTTT. As protein: CASSQDYRGPYTIYF.

This chain uses TRBV18 with TRBJ1-6; the match to TRBD1 covers 9 bases. V gave up 1 base and J gave up 5 bases; unmatched junction bases: 0. The length of the CDR3 is 15 residues. CDR1 and CDR2 from the germline V gene are KGHSH and LQKENI. CDR3 residues: CASSPRTGDNSPLHF. For the CDR3, the DNA is TGTGCCAGCTCACCACGGACAGGGGATAATTCACCCCTCCACTTT.

The V call is TRBV6-5, the J call TRBJ2-3; no clear D. V was cut by 7 bases and J by 4 bases, with 9 bases left in between. Germline V gives CDR1 MNHEY, CDR2 SVGAGI. The length of the CDR3 is 12 residues. CDR3 region: CASTGEADTQYF. DNA for the CDR3: TGTGCCAGCACTGGAGAGGCAGATACGCAGTATTTT.

This chain connects TRBV3-1 (or the pseudogene TRBV3-2) to TRBJ2-3; 9 bases are shared with TRBD2. Unmatched junction bases numbered 13, after V lost 1 base and J lost 11 bases. The CDR3 totals 16 residues. Germline loops: CDR1 LGHDT, CDR2 YNNKEL (reference sequence). The CDR3 loop is CASSQAAAGGPRGQYF. The CDR3, as DNA: TGTGCCAGCAGCCAAGCCGCAGCGGGAGGACCGCGGGGGCAGTATTTT.

The chain links TRBV30 to TRBJ1-5; D remains ambiguous. This CDR3 spans 13 amino acids. The V gene's germline CDR1 is GTSNPN and CDR2 SVGIG (reference sequence). V lost 2 bases, J lost 4 bases, and 9 bases lay in between. CDR3: CAWSPGRNQPQHF. CDR3 nucleotide sequence: TGTGCCTGGAGTCCCGGGAGGAATCAGCCCCAGCATTTT.

The V gene is TRBV5-1, the J gene TRBJ1-1; 7 bases are shared with TRBD1. The trim removed 4 bases at V and 3 bases at J, leaving 6 bases unmatched. This CDR3 has 14 amino acids. The germline gives CDR1 SGHRS, CDR2 YFSETQ. The CDR3 DNA follows: TGCGCCAGCAGCCGACAGGGCGGAGACACTGAAGCTTTCTTT. It codes for CASSRQGGDTEAFF.